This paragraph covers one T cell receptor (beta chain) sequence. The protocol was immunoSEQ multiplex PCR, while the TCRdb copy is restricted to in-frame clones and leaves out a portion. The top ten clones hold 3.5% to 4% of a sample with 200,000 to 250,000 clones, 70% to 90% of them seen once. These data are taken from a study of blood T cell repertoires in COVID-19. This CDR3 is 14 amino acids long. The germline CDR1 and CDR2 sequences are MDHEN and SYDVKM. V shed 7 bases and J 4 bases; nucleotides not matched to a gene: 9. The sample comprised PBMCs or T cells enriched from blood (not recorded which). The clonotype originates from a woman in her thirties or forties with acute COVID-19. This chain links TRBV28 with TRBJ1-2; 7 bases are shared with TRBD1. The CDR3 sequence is CASTEPGGSYGYTF. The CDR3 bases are TGTGCCAGCACCGAACCAGGGGGAAGCTATGGCTACACCTTC.